This TCR beta chain was captured by sequencing in a study of T cell changes during pregnancy in multiple sclerosis. Germline V gene data show CDR1 as SGDLS and CDR2 as YYNGEE. V dropped 0 bases and J dropped 2; count of bases not matched to a gene: 5. There are 16 residues in the CDR3. Repertoires were generated with immunoSEQ multiplex PCR, while TCRdb's copy carries only in-frame clones and drops some. The data contain 50,000 to 75,000 clones, around 91% of them seen just once; the ten biggest clones take up roughly 1.4%. This chain uses TRBV9 with TRBJ2-5; TRBD2 agrees at 9 bases. Specimen: peripheral blood, collected after pregnancy. This receptor was taken from a female donor in good health, enrolled as a control in a pregnancy study. CDR3 in amino acids: CASSVGGSGGQETQYF. In nucleotides, the CDR3 is TGTGCCAGCAGCGTAGGGGGTAGCGGGGGTCAAGAGACCCAGTACTTC.